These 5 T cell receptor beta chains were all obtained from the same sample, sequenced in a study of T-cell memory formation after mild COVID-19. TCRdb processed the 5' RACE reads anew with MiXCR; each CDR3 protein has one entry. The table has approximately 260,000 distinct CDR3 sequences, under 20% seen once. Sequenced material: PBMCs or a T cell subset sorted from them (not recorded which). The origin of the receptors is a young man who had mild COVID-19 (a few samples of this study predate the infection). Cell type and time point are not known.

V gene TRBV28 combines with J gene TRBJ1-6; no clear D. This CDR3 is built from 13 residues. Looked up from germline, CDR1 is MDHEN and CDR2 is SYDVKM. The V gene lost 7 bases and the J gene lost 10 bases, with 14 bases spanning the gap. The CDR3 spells CASMGYEGSPLHF. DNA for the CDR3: TGTGCCAGCATGGGATACGAGGGCTCACCCCTCCACTTT. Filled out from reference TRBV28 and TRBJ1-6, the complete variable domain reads DVKVTQSSRYLVKRTGEKVFLECVQDMDHENMFWYRQDPGLGLRLIYFSYDVKMKEKGDIPEGYSVSREKKERFSLILESASTNQTSMYLCASMGYEGSPLHFGNGTRLTVT.

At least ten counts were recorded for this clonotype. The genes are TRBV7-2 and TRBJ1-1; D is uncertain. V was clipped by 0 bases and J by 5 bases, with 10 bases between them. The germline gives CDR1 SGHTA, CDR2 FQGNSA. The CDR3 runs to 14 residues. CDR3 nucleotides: TGTGCCAGCAGCTTAGCGCGGGGTGAGACTGAAGCTTTCTTT. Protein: CASSLARGETEAFF.

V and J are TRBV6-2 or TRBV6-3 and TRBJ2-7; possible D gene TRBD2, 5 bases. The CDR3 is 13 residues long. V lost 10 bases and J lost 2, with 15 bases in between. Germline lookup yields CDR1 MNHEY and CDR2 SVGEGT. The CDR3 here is CAIRTRVPYEQYF. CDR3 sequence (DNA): TGTGCCATCCGCACTAGAGTCCCCTACGAGCAGTACTTC.

The CDR3 coding sequence is TGCAGTGCTAGAGATCTGGGACAGACGTACCAAGAGACCCAGTACTTC. Translating gives CSARDLGQTYQETQYF. The chain joins TRBV20-1 to TRBJ2-5, with 7 bases matching TRBD1. The V segment lost 0 bases and the J segment 0 bases; nucleotides outside the gene matches: 7. The CDR3 has 16 amino acids. Germline-derived CDR1 and CDR2 are DFQATT and SNEGSKA (reference sequence).

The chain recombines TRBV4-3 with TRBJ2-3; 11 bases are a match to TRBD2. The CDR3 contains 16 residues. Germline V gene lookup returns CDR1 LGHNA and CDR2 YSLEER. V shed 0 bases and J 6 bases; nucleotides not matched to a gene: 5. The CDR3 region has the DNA TGCGCCAGCAGCCAAGATAGACTAGCGGGGCGGGATACGCAGTATTTT. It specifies CASSQDRLAGRDTQYF.